Below, 29 T cell receptor beta chains from the same sample are listed, as sequenced in a study of blood T cells in healthy people across ages. A second PCR of about 6 to 12 cycles used a sample-barcoded 5' primer and a J-beta primer mix. TCRdb redid the calling of the 5' RACE reads with MiXCR, one entry per CDR3 protein. The sample holds about 680,000 distinct CDR3 sequences, around 45% seen once. What was sequenced was blood. These TCRs come from a woman aged 55-69 years in good health.

The J gene is TRBJ2-5, the V gene TRBV7-2; the D gene is possibly TRBD1 (5 bases). The DNA end lines up better with TRBJ2-7; the J call may be wrong. Germline V gene data show CDR1 as SGHTA and CDR2 as FQGNSA. The CDR3 consists of 14 residues. CDR3 nucleotide sequence: TGTGCCAGCAGCTCAAATCAGGGCTACTACGAGCAGTACTTC. It translates to CASSSNQGYYEQYF.

Only a few counts were recorded for this clonotype. The chain recombines TRBV27 with TRBJ2-7; D possibly corresponds to TRBD1 (6 bases). The CDR3 spans 15 residues. Germline CDR1 and CDR2: MNHEY and SMNVEV (reference sequence). V was shortened by 3 bases and J by 1 base, with 13 bases between the two germline ends. CDR3 sequence: CASSFSQGKSYEQYF. CDR3 DNA: TGTGCCAGCAGTTTCTCACAGGGTAAATCCTACGAGCAGTACTTC.

This sequence joins TRBV7-3 and TRBJ2-3, with D hard to call. Germline V gene lookup returns CDR1 SGHTA and CDR2 FQGTGA. V was shortened by 4 bases and J by 3 bases, with 11 bases between the two germline ends. The CDR3 runs to 14 residues. As DNA, the CDR3 is TGTGCCAGCAGCTCCGTGACTTGGACAGATACGCAGTATTTT. This encodes CASSSVTWTDTQYF.

This clonotype occurred once. This rearrangement joins TRBV7-9 to TRBJ2-1; weak D call: TRBD1 (6 bases). This CDR3 region has 15 residues. Trimming shortened V by 1 base and J by 3 bases, and 10 bases separated the two germline ends. Germline V lookup: CDR1 SEHNR, CDR2 FQNEAQ (reference sequence). This CDR3 is CASSLVQGIYNEQFF. In DNA form, the CDR3 reads TGTGCCAGCAGCTTAGTACAGGGTATCTACAATGAGCAGTTCTTC.

The chain joins TRBV20-1 to TRBJ2-4; 7 bases match TRBD1. CDR1 and CDR2 (germline): DFQATT, SNEGSKA (reference sequence). The CDR3 covers 16 residues. Trimming took 3 bases from V and 5 from J; bases not matched to a gene: 13. Here the CDR3 DNA reads TGCAGTGCTAGTCCGGGTTTCTATACAGGGGAAAACATTCAGTACTTC. This gives the protein CSASPGFYTGENIQYF.

The rearrangement joins TRBV5-6 to TRBJ2-3; weak D call: TRBD1 (5 bases). The CDR3 has 15 residues. Trimming removed 6 bases from V and 6 bases from J, with 20 bases in between. Per germline, CDR1 SGHDT and CDR2 YYEEEE. CDR3 amino acids: CASTPLGQGEDTQYF. In DNA, the CDR3 is TGTGCCAGCACACCATTGGGGCAGGGTGAGGATACGCAGTATTTT.

The chain joins TRBV9 to TRBJ2-7, with 9 bases lining up with TRBD1. CDR3 length equals 17 residues. Germline V gene lookup returns CDR1 SGDLS and CDR2 YYNGEE. V lost 2 bases and J lost 7; bases outside the gene matches: 16. CDR3 bases: TGTGCCAGCAGCGTCGCCGGGACAGGGACAACATCAGAGGAGCAGTACTTC. Translation gives CASSVAGTGTTSEEQYF.

J is TRBJ2-1 and V is TRBV4-3; D uncertain. The germline gives CDR1 LGHNA, CDR2 YSLEER. The CDR3 has 16 amino acids. Trimming shortened V by 1 base and J by 1 base, and 11 bases separated the two germline ends. CDR3 DNA: TGCGCCAGCAGCCAAGGCATAGGAACATCCTACAATGAGCAGTTCTTC. Translated: CASSQGIGTSYNEQFF.

This clonotype was seen a few times. The chain couples TRBV29-1 to TRBJ1-4; D ambiguous. This CDR3 comprises 13 residues. From germline, CDR1 is SQVTM and CDR2 ANQGSEA. The ends were cut back, 5 bases at V and 6 bases at J, with 13 bases in the middle. The CDR3 DNA is TGCAGCGTTCGGACCTCAGGTGATGAAAAACTGTTTTTT. Protein product: CSVRTSGDEKLFF.

In nucleotides, the CDR3 is TGTGCCAGCAGCTTCATTAGATATCGGACAGGGTTAGGGGAGACCCAGTACTTC. Translation gives CASSFIRYRTGLGETQYF. The chain recombines TRBV11-2 with TRBJ2-5; 8 bases line up with TRBD1. Germline V gene lookup returns CDR1 SGHAT and CDR2 FQNNGV. Losses at the gene ends were 3 bases for V and 5 bases for J; bases not matched to a gene: 17. The CDR3 extends over 18 amino acids.

The table lists this clonotype with a few counts. The CDR3 DNA follows: TGTGCCAGCATCCAGGGGGGATCACCCCTCCACTTT. As protein: CASIQGGSPLHF. The gene calls are TRBV6-1 and TRBJ1-6; TRBD1 aligns across 7 bases. The CDR3 has 12 residues. Germline V lookup: CDR1 MNHNS, CDR2 SASEGT. The V segment lost 7 bases and the J segment 10 bases; nucleotides outside the gene matches: 4.

CDR3 amino acids: CASTGGGSRYEQYF. In DNA, the CDR3 is TGTGCCAGCACGGGTGGGGGGAGCAGGTACGAGCAGTACTTC. This chain joins TRBV2 and TRBJ2-7; tentative D call: TRBD2 (6 bases). Trimming removed 7 bases from V and 4 bases from J, with 17 bases in between. Germline V CDR1 and CDR2: SNHLY, FYNNEI. This CDR3 region has 14 residues.

This rearrangement joins TRBV27 to TRBJ1-2; TRBD1 aligns across 9 bases. The CDR3 covers 13 residues. The germline CDR1 and CDR2 sequences are MNHEY and SMNVEV (reference sequence). V shed 10 bases and J 1 base; nucleotides not matched to a gene: 4. CDR3 nucleotide sequence: TGTGCCACACGACAGGGGGATAACTATGGCTACACCTTC. Its translation is CATRQGDNYGYTF.

The chain is built from TRBV7-2 and TRBJ1-5; the D is unclear. The V and J ends lost 5 bases and 4 bases respectively, with 9 bases between them. Per the germline V gene, CDR1 is SGHTA and CDR2 is FQGNSA. CDR3 length equals 13 residues. The CDR3 nucleotides are TGTGCCAGCAGCCTTATGGGGAATCAGCCCCAGCATTTT. Encoded protein: CASSLMGNQPQHF.

The chain uses TRBV4-2 and TRBJ1-1; no firm D call. V was shortened by 4 bases and J by 2 bases, with 17 bases between the two germline ends. This CDR3 spans 16 amino acids. Germline V CDR1 and CDR2: LGHNA, YNFKEQ. CDR3 loop: CASSLEDRFSNTEAFF. CDR3 in DNA: TGTGCCAGCAGCCTCGAGGATCGATTTTCTAACACTGAAGCTTTCTTT.

The rearrangement links TRBV7-9 to TRBJ2-1, with 14 bases matching TRBD2. Germline CDR1 and CDR2: SEHNR and FQNEAQ (reference sequence). The CDR3 length is 18 residues. The V and J ends lost 1 base and 6 bases, in that order; junction bases with no gene match: 8. The CDR3: CASSLVTSGRASGNEQFF. CDR3 DNA: TGTGCCAGCAGCTTAGTGACTAGCGGGAGGGCCTCCGGCAATGAGCAGTTCTTC.

The genes are TRBV5-1 and TRBJ2-5; D is perhaps TRBD2 (5 bases). V was trimmed by 4 bases and J by 1 base, leaving 23 bases between them. The CDR3 runs to 18 residues. Germline V gene lookup returns CDR1 SGHRS and CDR2 YFSETQ. This CDR3 reads CASSAKLSSGVIQETQYF. The CDR3 bases are TGCGCCAGCAGCGCCAAATTGAGCAGCGGCGTAATCCAAGAGACCCAGTACTTC.

This chain joins TRBV5-1 and TRBJ2-2; 9 positions match TRBD1. CDR1 and CDR2 from the germline V gene are SGHRS and YFSETQ. V shed 4 bases and J 7 bases; nucleotides not matched to a gene: 14. This CDR3 has 17 amino acids. The CDR3 spells CASSPTGTGYEVGELFF. The DNA for the CDR3 is TGCGCCAGCAGCCCGACCGGGACAGGGTATGAGGTCGGGGAGCTGTTTTTT.

The CDR3 protein is CSTGGVSTYNEQFF. The CDR3 DNA sequence: TGCAGCACAGGAGGAGTGTCCACCTACAATGAGCAGTTCTTC. The chain uses TRBV20-1 and TRBJ2-1, with D perhaps being TRBD1 or TRBD2 (5 bases each). From germline, CDR1 is DFQATT and CDR2 SNEGSKA (reference sequence). CDR3 length: 14 amino acids.

The J gene is TRBJ2-7, the V gene TRBV12-3 or TRBV12-4; TRBD1 or TRBD2 may be the D gene (5 bases each). Trimming shortened V by 6 bases and J by 0 bases, and 15 bases separated the two germline ends. This CDR3 contains 15 residues. Here the CDR3 DNA reads TGTGCCAGCAGCTTAATCTGGGACCCCTCCTACGAGCAGTACTTC. It encodes CASSLIWDPSYEQYF.

This clonotype occurred once. The chain couples TRBV5-1 to TRBJ2-2; TRBD1 matches at 8 bases. Germline V gene sequence: CDR1 SGHRS, CDR2 YFSETQ. The CDR3 covers 15 residues. V trimming: 6 bases; J trimming: 6 bases; junction bases outside the gene matches: 10. This chain's CDR3 is CASTPGQVAAGELFF. The DNA of the CDR3 is TGCGCCAGCACCCCGGGACAGGTTGCCGCCGGGGAGCTGTTTTTT.

The V and J genes are TRBV12-3 or TRBV12-4 and TRBJ2-1; 9 bases map to TRBD1. The length of the CDR3 is 15 residues. V dropped 5 bases and J dropped 6; count of bases not matched to a gene: 8. The CDR3 DNA reads as TGTGCCAGCAGTCCCGGACAGGGGATGGGCAATGAGCAGTTCTTC. Its translation: CASSPGQGMGNEQFF.

CDR3: CASRASGSQETQYF. The CDR3 DNA sequence: TGTGCCAGCAGAGCTAGCGGAAGCCAAGAGACCCAGTACTTC. The genes are TRBV4-2 and TRBJ2-5; 7 bases match TRBD2. Trimming removed 6 bases from V and 1 base from J; junction bases left unmatched: 5. Germline V gene sequence: CDR1 LGHNA, CDR2 YNFKEQ. The CDR3 loop spans 14 amino acids.

The genes are TRBV27 and TRBJ2-3; 7 nucleotides agree with TRBD2. Germline CDR1 and CDR2: MNHEY and SMNVEV (reference sequence). The CDR3 extends over 15 amino acids. The V gene end was trimmed by 4 bases and the J gene end by 2 bases; junction bases not matched to a gene: 6. CDR3 coding DNA: TGTGCCAGCAGTTCCTTACTAGCGTACACAGATACGCAGTATTTT. Translated: CASSSLLAYTDTQYF.

The chain combines TRBV6-2 or TRBV6-3 with TRBJ2-5; possible D gene TRBD2, 5 bases. The DNA end is a closer match to TRBJ2-7, so the J assignment may be wrong. The CDR3 length is 17 residues. Germline V gene data show CDR1 as MNHEY and CDR2 as SVGEGT. As DNA, the CDR3 is TGTGCCAGCAGTCGCCCCTCCTCCCGGGGTCTTTTGTACGAGCAGTACTTC. It translates to CASSRPSSRGLLYEQYF.

The J gene is TRBJ2-7, the V gene TRBV20-1; D unresolved. Germline V gene data show CDR1 as DFQATT and CDR2 as SNEGSKA (reference sequence). The CDR3 loop spans 10 amino acids. V gave up 4 bases and J gave up 4 bases, with 5 bases separating them. The CDR3 DNA sequence: TGCAGTGCTATTAGTTACGAGCAGTACTTC. Translating it yields CSAISYEQYF.

V and J are TRBV27 and TRBJ2-7, with 7 nucleotides matching TRBD1. The J segment lost 7 bases and the V segment lost 5 bases, leaving 14 bases of the junction unmatched. The CDR3 length is 15 residues. CDR1 and CDR2 from the germline V gene are MNHEY and SMNVEV (reference sequence). CDR3 nucleotide sequence: TGTGCCAGCAGTCTCCCGGGACAGAGGGCTGGTGAGCAGTACTTC. This gives the protein CASSLPGQRAGEQYF.

The chain couples TRBV29-1 to TRBJ2-3, with D perhaps being TRBD1 or TRBD2 (5 bases each). Germline-derived CDR1 and CDR2 are SQVTM and ANQGSEA. There are 15 residues in the CDR3. V was clipped by 4 bases and J by 0 bases, with 14 bases between them. CDR3 coding DNA: TGCAGCGTTGTTGGGGGTGCTTCTAGCACAGATACGCAGTATTTT. The encoded protein is CSVVGGASSTDTQYF.

The CDR3 nucleotides are TGTGCCAGCTCACCAGGGACAGCTGCCGGGGAGCTGTTTTTT. This translates into CASSPGTAAGELFF. The chain uses TRBV18 and TRBJ2-2; 7 positions agree with TRBD1. J was trimmed by 6 bases and V by 2 bases; bases with no gene match: 3. The CDR3 spans 14 residues. Germline V gene data show CDR1 as KGHSH and CDR2 as LQKENI.